Following are 16 T cell receptor beta chains from one sample sequenced in a study of early T cells in non-severe SARS-CoV-2 infection. TCRdb re-called the 5' RACE reads through MiXCR, storing one row per CDR3 protein. The sample lists tens of thousands of distinct CDR3 sequences, 5.9% occurring once. Sample: whole blood. These TCRs come from an adult who was a healthcare worker with PCR-confirmed SARS-CoV-2 infection or an uninfected control (not recorded which).

This clonotype was picked up a small number of times. The chain combines TRBV28 with TRBJ2-3, with a tentative D call TRBD2 (6 bases). The CDR3 loop spans 14 amino acids. The germline V gene has CDR1 MDHEN and CDR2 SYDVKM. With 7 bases removed from V and 6 bases from J, the gap between germline ends came to 17 bases. In nucleotides, the CDR3 is TGTGCCAGCACCTTAACCCCGGGGAGGGATACGCAGTATTTT. Residues: CASTLTPGRDTQYF.

This clonotype was counted many times. The genes are TRBV27 and TRBJ1-1, with D perhaps matching TRBD1 (6 bases). Germline CDR1 is MNHEY and CDR2 is SMNVEV (reference sequence). The CDR3 extends over 12 amino acids. V was shortened by 5 bases and J by 7 bases, with 11 bases between the two germline ends. The DNA of the CDR3 is TGTGCCAGCAGTCTTACAGGGAGTGAAGCTTTCTTT. Protein product: CASSLTGSEAFF.

In this sample, this clonotype turned up a few times. The rearrangement links TRBV14 to TRBJ2-3; D is unclear. Per germline, CDR1 SGHDN and CDR2 FVKESK. CDR3 length equals 11 residues. V lost 4 bases, J lost 5 bases, and 4 bases lay in between. The CDR3 spells CASSRGDTQYF. CDR3 DNA sequence: TGTGCCAGCAGCCGCGGAGATACGCAGTATTTT.

CDR3 amino acids: CAISGGRETNEKLFF. CDR3 sequence (DNA): TGTGCCATCAGTGGGGGCAGGGAGACTAATGAAAAACTGTTTTTT. This chain links TRBV10-3 with TRBJ1-4; possible D gene TRBD1, 5 bases. Germline CDR1 is ENHRY and CDR2 is SYGVKD. CDR3 length: 15 residues. V lost 4 bases and J lost 2, with 11 bases in between.

This clonotype was detected many times. V usage is TRBV10-1 and J usage is TRBJ2-3; 7 bases align to TRBD2. This CDR3 contains 14 residues. Looked up from germline, CDR1 is WNHNN and CDR2 is SYGVQD (reference sequence). V was clipped by 5 bases and J by 2 bases; unmatched bases: 4. CDR3 in DNA: TGCGCCAGCAGTAAGAGCGGGGTCACAGATACGCAGTATTTT. Amino acid sequence: CASSKSGVTDTQYF.

This clonotype was counted at least ten times. The CDR3 sequence is CASSPPKQGIKTEAFF. CDR3 coding DNA: TGTGCCAGCAGCCCTCCCAAGCAGGGCATAAAAACTGAAGCTTTCTTT. The rearrangement uses TRBV5-4 and TRBJ1-1, with D tentatively TRBD1 (5 bases). Germline assignment: CDR1 SGHNT and CDR2 YYREEE (reference sequence). Trimming removed 4 bases from V and 5 bases from J, with 21 bases in between. This CDR3 has 16 amino acids.

This clonotype was recorded many times. The rearrangement uses TRBV6-4 and TRBJ2-3; tentatively, D is TRBD2 (6 bases). The CDR3 consists of 13 residues. Per the germline V gene, CDR1 is MRHNA and CDR2 is SNTAGT. V was clipped by 4 bases and J by 2 bases, with 7 bases between them. CDR3: CASSAGATDTQYF. In DNA, the CDR3 is TGTGCCAGCAGTGCGGGAGCCACAGATACGCAGTATTTT.

This clonotype was recorded at least ten times. The rearrangement joins TRBV29-1 to TRBJ1-4, with D uncertain. Trimming cost V 2 bases and J 3 bases, with 10 bases left between them. CDR3 size: 14 residues. CDR1 is SQVTM and CDR2 is ANQGSEA in the germline V gene. The CDR3 is CSVETGHSNEKLFF. For the CDR3, the DNA is TGCAGCGTTGAAACGGGCCATTCTAATGAAAAACTGTTTTTT.

This clonotype was counted at least ten times. This chain joins TRBV24-1 and TRBJ2-5; D is uncertain. With 6 bases removed from V and 5 bases from J, the gap between germline ends came to 9 bases. The CDR3 consists of 12 residues. Germline V gene data show CDR1 as KGHDR and CDR2 as SFDVKD. CDR3 sequence: CATSSLGETQYF. CDR3 coding DNA: TGTGCCACCAGTTCGCTTGGGGAGACCCAGTACTTC.

This clonotype was seen many times. The chain links TRBV24-1 to TRBJ2-1; 8 nucleotides line up with TRBD1. This CDR3 spans 15 amino acids. V shed 5 bases, J shed 2 bases, and the junction held 4 bases outside the gene matches. Germline V lookup: CDR1 KGHDR, CDR2 SFDVKD. The CDR3 region is CATSAMTGAYNEQFF. The CDR3 DNA is TGTGCCACCAGTGCTATGACAGGGGCCTACAATGAGCAGTTCTTC.

This clonotype has at least ten counts. The chain employs TRBV16 and TRBJ1-1; D remains unclear. Germline loops: CDR1 KGHSY, CDR2 FQNENV. The length of the CDR3 is 17 residues. V was clipped by 0 bases and J by 4 bases, with 18 bases between them. The CDR3: CASSQSPSHIDGTEAFF. The CDR3, as DNA: TGTGCCAGCAGCCAATCACCGTCACATATCGATGGCACTGAAGCTTTCTTT.

This clonotype was picked up many times. The rearrangement uses TRBV27 and TRBJ2-3, with D maybe TRBD1 (5 bases). The germline V gene has CDR1 MNHEY and CDR2 SMNVEV (reference sequence). The length of the CDR3 is 15 residues. Trimming pared 8 bases from V and 3 bases from J, leaving 18 bases between. The CDR3 DNA reads TGTGCCAGCGGAACTCCTGGGAAGGGGACAGATACGCAGTATTTT. Protein product: CASGTPGKGTDTQYF.

This clonotype was found many times. The gene calls are TRBV3-1 and TRBJ2-7; TRBD2 matches at 12 bases. V shed 4 bases, J shed 6 bases, and the junction held 13 bases outside the gene matches. CDR3 length equals 17 residues. In germline, CDR1 is LGHDT, CDR2 YNNKEL (reference sequence). The CDR3 loop is CASSLAGTSGLHLEQYF. The CDR3 DNA sequence: TGTGCCAGCAGCCTTGCCGGGACTAGCGGGTTGCACCTCGAGCAGTACTTC.

This chain links TRBV12-3 or TRBV12-4 with TRBJ2-1, with D tentatively TRBD1 (6 bases). The CDR3 length is 13 residues. V was shortened by 5 bases and J by 12 bases, with 17 bases between the two germline ends. This CDR3 is CASSLPDSDVQFF. The CDR3 DNA is TGTGCCAGCAGTCTTCCGGACAGCGATGTGCAGTTCTTC.

Points on this clonotype: A clone one base away is much larger, so this may be a read error. The chain couples TRBV6-6 to TRBJ1-6; D gene ambiguous. Germline-derived CDR1 and CDR2 are MNHNY and SVGAGI (reference sequence). The CDR3 sequence is 14 residues long. With 2 bases removed from V and 8 bases from J, the gap between germline ends came to 10 bases. CDR3 sequence reads: CASSYRPRDSPLHF. DNA for the CDR3: TGTGCCAGCAGTTACCGTCCGAGGGATTCACCCCTCCACTTT.

This clonotype was seen at least ten times. The J gene is TRBJ2-7, the V gene TRBV7-2; possibly TRBD1 or TRBD2 for D (5 bases each). CDR3 length: 16 amino acids. The germline CDR1 and CDR2 sequences are SGHTA and FQGNSA. The V end lost 5 bases, the J end lost 2 bases, and 19 bases lay between the germline ends. The CDR3 loop is CASSPPGPKATYEQYF. The CDR3 bases are TGTGCCAGCAGCCCCCCGGGGCCAAAGGCAACCTACGAGCAGTACTTC.